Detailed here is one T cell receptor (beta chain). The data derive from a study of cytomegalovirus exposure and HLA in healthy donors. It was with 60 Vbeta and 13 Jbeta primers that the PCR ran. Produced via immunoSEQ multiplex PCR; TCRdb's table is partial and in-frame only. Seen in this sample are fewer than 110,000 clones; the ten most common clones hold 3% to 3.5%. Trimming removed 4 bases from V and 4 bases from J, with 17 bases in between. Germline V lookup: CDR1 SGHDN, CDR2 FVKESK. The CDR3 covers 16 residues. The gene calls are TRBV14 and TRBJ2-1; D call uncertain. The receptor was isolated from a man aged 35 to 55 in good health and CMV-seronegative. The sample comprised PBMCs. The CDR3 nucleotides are TGTGCCAGCAGCCTCCCCGGTGTAGCTTTGTACAATGAGCAGTTCTTC. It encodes CASSLPGVALYNEQFF.